This T cell receptor beta chain is drawn from a study of OX40 agonist ivuxolimab in advanced cancers. About the research overall: Patients were treated with ivuxolimab, an agonistic anti-OX40 (CD134) antibody. Dose-escalation cases comprised hepatocellular carcinoma, melanoma, renal cell or head and neck cancer. Three individuals attained partial responses, comprising one hepatocellular carcinoma case and two cutaneous melanoma cases.

TCRdb's table, derived via immunoSEQ multiplex PCR, lists solely in-frame clones and lacks some. The sample yields about 82,000 clones, more than 75% seen once. Germline CDR1 is ENHRY and CDR2 is SYGVKD. This CDR3 has 15 amino acids. V was clipped by 3 bases and J by 0 bases; unmatched bases: 3. The J gene is TRBJ2-7, the V gene TRBV10-3; 9 bases agree with TRBD2. The sequenced sample was CD4+ or CD8+ T cells sorted from blood, obtained in a trial of the OX40 agonist ivuxolimab. This clonotype was obtained from an adult with an advanced solid tumor such as melanoma, head and neck, liver or kidney cancer. In DNA, the CDR3 is TGTGCCATCAGTGAAATTAGCGGGAGCTCCTACGAGCAGTACTTC. Its translation: CAISEISGSSYEQYF.